This T cell receptor (beta chain) was recorded in a study of regulatory T cells in long-lasting Graves disease. Time point: newly diagnosed GD, antithyroid drugs for less than 3 months. PBMC RNA was the source of the TCR library. The peripheral blood volume drawn was about 9 milliliters, and it was collected into EDTA tubes. To make TCR beta libraries, researchers used iRepertoire HTBI primers and Arm-PCR of CDR3 regions. TCRdb re-called the multiplex PCR reads with MiXCR, one entry per CDR3 protein. This sample yields roughly 610,000 distinct CDR3 sequences, of which more than 15% are seen a single time; about 12% belongs to the top ten. Findings of the study overall: Persistent Graves' patients showed less TCR diversity than newly diagnosed ones.

In the case of this clonotype: Antigen: not known. A far larger clone is one base from this, pointing to a likely read error.

The same specimen was also included in a second study, on T cells in Graves' hyperthyroidism and ophthalmopathy. That report adds: Ophthalmopathy could be told apart from stable hyperthyroidism with a 13 V-J model.

Here the sequenced sample was peripheral blood mononuclear cells (PBMCs), taken at new diagnosis, from a patient treated with antithyroid drugs. The sequence was obtained from a man younger than 35 with Graves disease.

CDR3 residues: CSAGGQAVDQETQYF. The CDR3 DNA follows: TGCAGCGCGGGGGGGCAAGCGGTAGACCAAGAGACCCAGTACTTC. The chain combines TRBV29-1 with TRBJ2-1; TRBD2 aligns across 8 bases. The assigned J gene may be wrong: the sequence end matches TRBJ2-5 better. This CDR3 is built from 15 residues. Germline CDR1 and CDR2: SQVTM and ANQGSEA.